This passage covers 14 T cell receptor beta chains from one sample sequenced in a study of cytomegalovirus exposure and HLA in healthy donors. The PCR made use of 60 Vbeta and 13 Jbeta primers. The table came from immunoSEQ multiplex PCR; TCRdb's copy has only in-frame clones and leaves some out. The sample consists of around 190,000 clones, around three quarters of them appearing once. The specimen was PBMCs. Receptor source: a man in his forties in good health and CMV-seronegative.

The V gene is TRBV7-2, the J gene TRBJ2-7; TRBD2 matches 7 bases. Unmatched junction bases numbered 11, after V lost 5 bases and J lost 1 base. Germline V CDR1 and CDR2: SGHTA, FQGNSA. The CDR3 extends over 16 amino acids. The CDR3 here is CASSRTGGRTSYEQYF. CDR3 bases: TGTGCCAGCAGCCGAACGGGAGGCAGAACGTCCTACGAGCAGTACTTC.

The rearrangement uses TRBV6-1 and TRBJ1-5; D not certain. Germline V gives CDR1 MNHNS, CDR2 SASEGT. Trimming took off 6 bases at V and 0 bases at J, with 3 bases between the two ends. This CDR3 region has 12 residues. Written as DNA, the CDR3 is TGTGCCAGCAGCCTTAGCAATCAGCCCCAGCATTTT. It encodes CASSLSNQPQHF.

The genes are TRBV7-9 and TRBJ2-7, with 11 bases lining up with TRBD1. This CDR3 has 14 amino acids. Trimming at V came to 3 bases and at J to 6 bases, leaving 4 bases not matched to a gene. Germline values: CDR1 SEHNR, CDR2 FQNEAQ (reference sequence). CDR3 in DNA: TGTGCCAGCAGCTTTCGGACAGGGGGCGGCGAGCAGTACTTC. This gives the protein CASSFRTGGGEQYF.

CDR3 in DNA: TGTGCCAGCAGCTTAGGGCCCGAACCCAATCAGCCCCAGCATTTT. Translated: CASSLGPEPNQPQHF. The chain links TRBV7-2 to TRBJ1-5, with D hard to call. Germline CDR1 reads SGHTA; CDR2 reads FQGNSA. The V end was cut by 1 base, the J end by 3 bases, with 10 bases between. This CDR3 is 15 amino acids long.

This clone was seen once. V usage is TRBV15 and J usage is TRBJ1-5, with D possibly matching TRBD1 (5 bases). The CDR3 is 14 residues long. Germline CDR1 and CDR2: LNHNV and YYDKDF (reference sequence). Trimming removed 0 bases at V and 5 bases at J, with 8 bases between. The CDR3 is CATSRETGYQPQHF. The CDR3 DNA reads TGTGCCACCAGCAGAGAAACAGGATATCAGCCCCAGCATTTT.

V usage is TRBV6-1 and J usage is TRBJ2-7, with a possible D match to TRBD1 (5 bases). V gave up 6 bases and J gave up 4 bases, with 13 bases separating them. The CDR3 runs to 13 residues. CDR1 is MNHNS, CDR2 SASEGT, per germline. The CDR3 loop is CASRGSGSYEQYF. Written as DNA, the CDR3 is TGTGCCAGCAGGGGGTCAGGGTCATACGAGCAGTACTTC.

The chain has TRBV7-9 and TRBJ1-1; TRBD1 aligns across 8 bases. The germline V gene encodes CDR1 SEHNR and CDR2 FQNEAQ (reference sequence). This CDR3 has 14 amino acids. V trimming: 5 bases; J trimming: 1 base; junction bases outside the gene matches: 3. DNA of the CDR3: TGTGCCAGCAGCCCGACAGGGGAGAACACTGAAGCTTTCTTT. The encoded protein is CASSPTGENTEAFF.

This chain uses TRBV7-6 with TRBJ2-5; possibly TRBD1 for D (5 bases). This CDR3 has 14 residues. Germline V gene sequence: CDR1 SGHVS, CDR2 FNYEAQ. V shed 5 bases and J shed 6 bases, with 16 bases lying between them. CDR3 protein: CASSPDRNPQTQYF. CDR3 DNA sequence: TGTGCCAGCAGCCCCGACAGAAACCCCCAGACCCAGTACTTC.

This clone occurred once. The chain couples TRBV9 to TRBJ1-2, with a weak D call TRBD1 (6 bases). With 0 bases removed from V and 4 bases from J, the gap between germline ends came to 19 bases. The CDR3 is 17 residues long. Germline CDR1 is SGDLS and CDR2 is YYNGEE. In DNA form, the CDR3 reads TGTGCCAGCAGCGTAGGGGGGCCAGGAGAATTACTCTATGGCTACACCTTC. Encoded protein: CASSVGGPGELLYGYTF.

Concerning this clone itself: Distinct nucleotide sequences in the sample also encode this CDR3. The chain couples TRBV5-4 to TRBJ2-4, with TRBD2 as a possible D gene (5 bases). CDR1 is SGHNT, CDR2 YYREEE, per germline (reference sequence). This CDR3 contains 16 residues. Trimming took off 0 bases at V and 0 bases at J, with 10 bases between the two ends. CDR3 in amino acids: CASSLESGLAKNIQYF. In DNA, the CDR3 is TGTGCCAGCAGCTTGGAGAGCGGTCTAGCCAAAAACATTCAGTACTTC.

The rearrangement links TRBV13 to TRBJ2-1, with D perhaps TRBD2 (6 bases). The CDR3 is made up of 17 amino acids. Deletions cut 4 bases from V and 4 bases from J, with 20 bases between. From germline, CDR1 is PRHDT and CDR2 FYEKMQ (reference sequence). The CDR3 reads CASSYSLRDGGYNEQFF. The CDR3 DNA reads TGTGCCAGCAGCTACTCCCTCAGGGATGGGGGGTACAATGAGCAGTTCTTC.

On this clone itself: In the same sample, other DNA sequences code for this CDR3. The rearrangement uses TRBV9 and TRBJ2-3, with D unresolved. Germline CDR1 and CDR2: SGDLS and YYNGEE. The CDR3 loop spans 12 amino acids. Deletions cut 0 bases from V and 3 bases from J, with 2 bases between. The CDR3 sequence is CASSVATDTQYF. CDR3 DNA: TGTGCCAGCAGCGTAGCAACAGATACGCAGTATTTT.

The J gene is TRBJ1-2, the V gene TRBV19; possible D gene TRBD1, 6 bases. Deletions cut 7 bases from V and 2 bases from J, with 11 bases between. Germline V CDR1 and CDR2: LNHDA, SQIVND (reference sequence). The CDR3 totals 13 residues. Here the CDR3 reads CASTPDRNYGYTF. The CDR3 DNA reads as TGTGCCAGTACCCCGGACAGAAACTATGGCTACACCTTC.

The CDR3 DNA follows: TGTGCCAGCAGCCCGTTTCGGGGACGCGGGGGTGATGAGACCCAGTACTTC. Protein sequence: CASSPFRGRGGDETQYF. The chain is built from TRBV7-7 and TRBJ2-5; 7 bases are a match to TRBD2. Germline-derived CDR1 and CDR2 are SSHAT and FNYEAQ (reference sequence). V dropped 5 bases and J dropped 5; count of bases not matched to a gene: 17. The CDR3 covers 17 residues.